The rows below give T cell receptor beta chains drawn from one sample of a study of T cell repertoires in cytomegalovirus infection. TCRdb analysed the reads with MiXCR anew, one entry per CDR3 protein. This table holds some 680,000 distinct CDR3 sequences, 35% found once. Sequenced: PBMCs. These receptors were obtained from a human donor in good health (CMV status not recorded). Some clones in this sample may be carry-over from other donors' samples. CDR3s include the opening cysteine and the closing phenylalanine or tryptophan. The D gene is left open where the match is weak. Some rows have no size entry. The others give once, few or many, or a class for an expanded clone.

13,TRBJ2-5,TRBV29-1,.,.,TGCAGCGTTTGGACAGAGATCCAAGAGACCCAGTACTTC,CSVWTEIQETQYF
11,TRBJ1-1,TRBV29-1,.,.,TGCTGCGTTGTGGAGGGCGTTGAAGCTTTCTTT,CCVVEGVEAFF
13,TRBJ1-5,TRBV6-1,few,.,TGTGCCAGCAGTGAAGTGCGGACCCAGCCCCAGCATTTT,CASSEVRTQPQHF
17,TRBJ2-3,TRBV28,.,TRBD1,TGTGCCAGCAGTTTATGGACAGGGGCTACTAGCACAGATACGCAGTATTTT,CASSLWTGATSTDTQYF
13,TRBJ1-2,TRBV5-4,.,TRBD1,TGTGCCAGCAGCACCGCCCCGGGACAGGGCTACACCTTC,CASSTAPGQGYTF
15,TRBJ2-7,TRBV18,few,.,TGTGCCAGCTCACCACCGGGACGGCCAGTCTACGAGCAGTACTTC,CASSPPGRPVYEQYF
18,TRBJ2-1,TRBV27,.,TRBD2,TGTGCCAGCAGTTTATCTTCCAGCGGTAGCGGGACCCCCGGTGAGCAGTTCTTC,CASSLSSSGSGTPGEQFF
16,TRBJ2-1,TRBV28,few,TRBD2,TGTGCCAGCACCCCCGGCGGGAGAGGCTCCTACAATGAGCAGTTCTTC,CASTPGGRGSYNEQFF
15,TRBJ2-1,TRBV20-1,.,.,TGCAGTGCTAGAGGGGTAAGGGACCCCGGCTGGGAGCAGTTCTTC,CSARGVRDPGWEQFF
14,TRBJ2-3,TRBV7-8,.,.,TGTGCCAGCAGCTCCTACAGGGTGGGAGGAACGCAGTATTTT,CASSSYRVGGTQYF
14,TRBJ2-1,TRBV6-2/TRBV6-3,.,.,TGTGCCAGCAGGGGGACATCTCTCTACAATGAGCAGTTCTTC,CASRGTSLYNEQFF
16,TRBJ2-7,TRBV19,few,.,TGTGCCAGTAGTTTGTCCAACGAGGGAAGAACTTACGAGCAGTACTTC,CASSLSNEGRTYEQYF
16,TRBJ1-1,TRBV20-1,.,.,TGCAGTGCTAGAGATTGGACAGCACCTTTGAACACTGAAGCTTTCTTT,CSARDWTAPLNTEAFF
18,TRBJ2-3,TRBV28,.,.,TGTGCCAGCAGTTTTCCTGCTCTTAGTGGGTTTAGCACAGATACGCAGTATTTT,CASSFPALSGFSTDTQYF
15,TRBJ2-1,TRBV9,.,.,TGTGCCAGCAGCGTACGGACCTCGTCCTACAATGAGCAGTTCTTC,CASSVRTSSYNEQFF
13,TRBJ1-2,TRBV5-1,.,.,TGCGCCAGCAGCCTTAACAAGGACGGTTGGTACACCTTC,CASSLNKDGWYTF
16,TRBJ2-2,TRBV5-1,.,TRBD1,TGCGCCAGCAGCTTGGAGACAGGGCTTGTCACCGGGGAGCTGTTTTTT,CASSLETGLVTGELFF
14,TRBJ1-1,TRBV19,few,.,TGTGCCAGTAGTATAGGCAGGGGGAACACTGAAGCTTTCTTT,CASSIGRGNTEAFF
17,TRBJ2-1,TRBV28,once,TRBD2,TGTGCCAGCAGCTACCCCCCTAGCGGGAACTCCTACAATGAGCAGTTCTTC,CASSYPPSGNSYNEQFF
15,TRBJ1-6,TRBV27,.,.,TGTGCCAGCGGGGGGGGGCGCTCCTATAATTCACCCCTCCACTTT,CASGGGRSYNSPLHF
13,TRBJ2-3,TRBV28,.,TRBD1,TGTGCCAGCAGTCGGACAGGGTCAGATACGCAGTATTTT,CASSRTGSDTQYF
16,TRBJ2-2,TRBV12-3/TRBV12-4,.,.,TGTGCCAGCAGTTTTCAGGGGCCGCCTAACACCGGGGAGCTGTTTTTT,CASSFQGPPNTGELFF
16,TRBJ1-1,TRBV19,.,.,TGTGCCAGTAGGAACCCGCGGGGGGGGTTGAACACTGAAGCTTTCTTT,CASRNPRGGLNTEAFF
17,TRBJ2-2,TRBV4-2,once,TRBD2,TGTGCCAGCAGCCAAGTCGGGTCGGGGGGGAACACCGGGGAGCTGTTTTTT,CASSQVGSGGNTGELFF
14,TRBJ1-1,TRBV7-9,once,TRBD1,TGTGCCAGCATCCTGGACAGGGAGGGGACTGAAGCTTTCTTT,CASILDREGTEAFF
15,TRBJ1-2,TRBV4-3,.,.,TGCGCCAGCAGCCAGACAAAAAGTGGATATAATGGCTACACCTTC,CASSQTKSGYNGYTF
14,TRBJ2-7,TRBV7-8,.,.,TGTGCCAGCAGCTGGAGTGGGGCTCGCTACGAGCAGTACTTC,CASSWSGARYEQYF
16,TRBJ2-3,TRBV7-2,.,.,TGTGCCAGCAGCTTAAACCCGAAGCCTCTCACAGATACGCAGTATTTT,CASSLNPKPLTDTQYF
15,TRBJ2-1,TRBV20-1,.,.,TGCAGTGCTAGCGGTATTCCGAGCTCCTACAATGAGCAGTTCTTC,CSASGIPSSYNEQFF